The entry below describes one T cell receptor (beta chain). No cognate antigen has been identified for it. No quality values exist for individual bases; no much larger clone is one base distant. The germline V gene sets CDR1 to SGHVS and CDR2 to FQNEAQ. The junction shows trimming of 0 bases on V and 1 base on J, and the gene matches do not reach 13 bases of it. The CDR3, from cysteine to phenylalanine, totals 19 residues. Only CDR3 DNA is held: 57 bases, read in frame from base 1. The data are from a study of regulatory dendritic cells for organ transplantation (dated by TCRdb to the late 2010s). Looking at the study overall: To make regulatory dendritic cells, monocytes were cultured with vitamin D3 on days 0 and 4 and with IL-10 on day 4. TCRbeta repertoires were sequenced from sorted naive and memory CD4+ and CD8+ T cells before and after allostimulation with regulatory or mature dendritic cells. To evaluate the response of the DCs to a potent maturation-inducing agent, LPS was added to DC cultures on day 6. On the study overall, not on this receptor specifically: Repertoires were highly diverse in naive CD4+ and CD8+ T cells, less diverse in memory cells, and most oligoclonal in memory CD8+ cells. Only a couple of subjects were sequenced, and considerable between-individual heterogeneity in the alloreactive memory CD8+ T cell pool was noted by the authors. Of the resting subsets, the one holding the most alloreactive TCR clonotypes was memory CD8+ T cells. In both subjects, allostimulation led to expansion of memory CD8+ clones, although regulatory dendritic cells appeared to cause more limited expansion than mature dendritic cells did.

A multiplexed two-step PCR with Vbeta-specific forward primers and Jbeta-specific reverse primers was used to amplify the TCRbeta CDR3 regions. The TCRbeta libraries were sequenced on an Illumina instrument via the immunoSEQ service. The paper's processing steps were these. V, D and J genes were assigned using IMGT annotation, and counts were corrected for multiplex PCR bias using synthetic CDR3 analogues. In the immunoSEQ Analyzer, repertoire clonality was calculated as one minus normalized Shannon entropy. Clonal expansion was defined by Fisher's exact test with Benjamini-Hochberg false discovery rate control, using two-tailed P<0.01. This immuneACCESS table, as held by TCRdb, lists in-frame sequences with V and J called but not all clones. Of the missing ones, under half trace to an unresolved V gene in checked studies; the others have no known cause. From that table come the V and J calls and clone size; the DNA was used to work out D and trimming. For this sample the table gives 12,000 or so clones, of which just under 75% were detected only once. The ten largest make up 0.63% of the sample.

Sorted T cell subsets were CFSE-labeled and co-cultured for around 5 days with allogeneic regulatory or mature dendritic cells at a 1:10 DC:T ratio. Naive T cells were sorted as CD45RA+ and memory T cells as CD45RO+ CD4+ or CD8+ cells by FACS. T cells for TCR sequencing came from two healthy control subjects. The Qiagen DNeasy Blood & Tissue Kit was used to extract genomic DNA. The sequence was obtained from a human donor in good health. The sequenced material came from naive CD4+ T cells from blood cultured with regulatory dendritic cells. Explained via the paper, the cell subset or site label denotes: CD45RA+ naive T cells. The rearrangement combines TRBV7-8 with TRBJ2-3; TRBD2 aligns with 7 central bases. The CDR3 protein: CASSLAGGTTSKGTDTQYF. Read as DNA, the sequence is TGTGCCAGCAGCTTAGCGGGAGGGACTACCTCAAAGGGCACAGATACGCAGTATTTT.